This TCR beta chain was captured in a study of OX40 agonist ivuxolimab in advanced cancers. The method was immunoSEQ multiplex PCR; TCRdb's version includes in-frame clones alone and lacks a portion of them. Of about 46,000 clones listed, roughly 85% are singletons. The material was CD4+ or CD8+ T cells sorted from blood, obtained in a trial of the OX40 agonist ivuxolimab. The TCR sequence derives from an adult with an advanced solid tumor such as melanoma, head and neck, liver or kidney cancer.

In nucleotides, the CDR3 is TGTGCCAGCAGTCCTACAGGGTTCCATGGCTACACCTTC. Amino acids: CASSPTGFHGYTF. The rearrangement joins TRBV28 to TRBJ1-2; a possible D gene is TRBD1 (6 bases). The length of the CDR3 is 13 residues. Trimming shortened V by 5 bases and J by 6 bases, and 13 bases separated the two germline ends. In germline, CDR1 is MDHEN, CDR2 SYDVKM.